The entry below describes one T cell receptor (beta chain). Libraries were prepared by immunoSEQ multiplex PCR; TCRdb keeps only in-frame clonotypes and omits some of them. The sample yields over 250,000 clones, 80% to 90% seen once. The sample comes from a study of blood T cell repertoires in COVID-19. Study-wide context: PBMCs, B-cell-depleted T cells, or T cells provided the cDNA or gDNA that made up the material.

Germline loops: CDR1 SGHTA, CDR2 FQGNSA. The CDR3 has 15 residues. Trimming shortened V by 3 bases and J by 0 bases, and 10 bases separated the two germline ends. This TCR was recovered from a woman in her sixties or seventies with acute or convalescent COVID-19. Sequencing was performed on peripheral blood. The chain joins TRBV7-2 to TRBJ2-3; maybe TRBD2 (6 bases). CDR3 in DNA: TGTGCCAGCAGCTTTCTTGGGGGGAGCACAGATACGCAGTATTTT. This sequence encodes CASSFLGGSTDTQYF.